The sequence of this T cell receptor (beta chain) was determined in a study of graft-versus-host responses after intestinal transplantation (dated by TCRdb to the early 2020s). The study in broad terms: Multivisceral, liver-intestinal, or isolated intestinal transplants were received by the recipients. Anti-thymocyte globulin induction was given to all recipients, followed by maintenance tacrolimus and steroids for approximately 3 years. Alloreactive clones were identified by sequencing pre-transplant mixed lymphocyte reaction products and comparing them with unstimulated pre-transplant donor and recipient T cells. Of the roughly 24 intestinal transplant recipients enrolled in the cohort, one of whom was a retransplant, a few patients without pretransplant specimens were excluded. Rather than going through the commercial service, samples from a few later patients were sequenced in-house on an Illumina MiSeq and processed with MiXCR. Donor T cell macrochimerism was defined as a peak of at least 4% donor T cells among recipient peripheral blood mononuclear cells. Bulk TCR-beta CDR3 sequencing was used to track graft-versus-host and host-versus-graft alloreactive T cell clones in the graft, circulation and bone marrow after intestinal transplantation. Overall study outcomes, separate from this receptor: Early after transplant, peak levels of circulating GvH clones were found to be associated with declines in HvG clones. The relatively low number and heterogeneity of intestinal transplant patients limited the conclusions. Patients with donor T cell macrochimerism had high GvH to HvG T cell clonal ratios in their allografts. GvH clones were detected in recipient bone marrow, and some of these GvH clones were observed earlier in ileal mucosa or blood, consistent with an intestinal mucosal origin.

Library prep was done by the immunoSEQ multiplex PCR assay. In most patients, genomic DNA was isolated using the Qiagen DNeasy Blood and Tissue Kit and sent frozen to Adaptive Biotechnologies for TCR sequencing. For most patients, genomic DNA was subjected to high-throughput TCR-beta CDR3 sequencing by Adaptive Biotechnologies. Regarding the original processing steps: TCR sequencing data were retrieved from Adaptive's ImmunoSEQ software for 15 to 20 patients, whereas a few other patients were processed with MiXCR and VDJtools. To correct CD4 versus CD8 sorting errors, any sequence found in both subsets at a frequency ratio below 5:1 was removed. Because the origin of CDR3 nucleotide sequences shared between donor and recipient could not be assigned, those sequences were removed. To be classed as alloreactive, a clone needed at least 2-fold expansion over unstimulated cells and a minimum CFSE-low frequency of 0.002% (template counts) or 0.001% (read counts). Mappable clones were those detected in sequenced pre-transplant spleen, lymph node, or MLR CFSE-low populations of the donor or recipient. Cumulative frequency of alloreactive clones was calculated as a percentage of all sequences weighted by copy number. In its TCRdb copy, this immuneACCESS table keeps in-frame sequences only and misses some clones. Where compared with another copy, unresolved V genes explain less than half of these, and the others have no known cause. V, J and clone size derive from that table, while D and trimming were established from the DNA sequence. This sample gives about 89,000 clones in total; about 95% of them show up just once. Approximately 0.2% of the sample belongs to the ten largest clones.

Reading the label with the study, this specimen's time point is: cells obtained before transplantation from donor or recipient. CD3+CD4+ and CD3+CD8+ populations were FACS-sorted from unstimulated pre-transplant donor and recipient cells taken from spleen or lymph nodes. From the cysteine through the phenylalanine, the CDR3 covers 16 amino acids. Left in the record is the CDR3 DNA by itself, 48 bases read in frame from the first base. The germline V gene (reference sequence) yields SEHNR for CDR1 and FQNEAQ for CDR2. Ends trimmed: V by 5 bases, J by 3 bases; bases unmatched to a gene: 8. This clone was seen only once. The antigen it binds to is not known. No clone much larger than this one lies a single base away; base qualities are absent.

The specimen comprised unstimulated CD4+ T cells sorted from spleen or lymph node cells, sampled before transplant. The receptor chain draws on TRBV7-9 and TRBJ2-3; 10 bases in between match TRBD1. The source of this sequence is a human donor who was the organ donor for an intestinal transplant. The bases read TGTGCCAGCAGCCGAGGGCGACAGGGGGCAACAGATACGCAGTATTTT. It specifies CASSRGRQGATDTQYF.